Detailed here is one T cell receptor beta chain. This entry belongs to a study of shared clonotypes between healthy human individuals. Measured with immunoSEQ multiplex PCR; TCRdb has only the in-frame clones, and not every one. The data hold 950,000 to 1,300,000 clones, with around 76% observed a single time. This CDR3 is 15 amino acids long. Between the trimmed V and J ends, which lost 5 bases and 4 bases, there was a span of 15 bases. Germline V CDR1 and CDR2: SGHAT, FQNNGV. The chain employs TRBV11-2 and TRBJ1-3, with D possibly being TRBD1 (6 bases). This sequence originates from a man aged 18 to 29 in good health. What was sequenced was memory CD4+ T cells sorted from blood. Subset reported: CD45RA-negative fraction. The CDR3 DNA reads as TGTGCCAGCAGCCCACTGACAGGACAAGGAAACACCATATATTTT. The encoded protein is CASSPLTGQGNTIYF. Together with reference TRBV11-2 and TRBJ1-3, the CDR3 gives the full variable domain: EAGVAQSPRYKIIEKRQSVAFWCNPISGHATLYWYQQILGQGPKLLIQFQNNGVVDDSQLPKDRFSAERLKGVDSTLKIQPAKLEDSAVYLCASSPLTGQGNTIYFGEGSWLTVV.